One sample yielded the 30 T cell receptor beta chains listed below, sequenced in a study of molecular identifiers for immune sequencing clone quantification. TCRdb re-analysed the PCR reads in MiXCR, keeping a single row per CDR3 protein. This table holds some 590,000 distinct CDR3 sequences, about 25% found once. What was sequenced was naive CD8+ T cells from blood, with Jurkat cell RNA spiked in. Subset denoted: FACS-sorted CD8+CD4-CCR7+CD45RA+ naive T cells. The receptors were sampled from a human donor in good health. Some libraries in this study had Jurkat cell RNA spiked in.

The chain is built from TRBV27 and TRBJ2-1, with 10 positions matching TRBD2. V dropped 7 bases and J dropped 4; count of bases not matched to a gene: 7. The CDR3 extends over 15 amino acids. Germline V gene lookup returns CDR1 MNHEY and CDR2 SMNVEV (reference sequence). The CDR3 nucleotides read TGTGCCAGCACCCCCGGGACTAGCGCTTACAATGAGCAGTTCTTC. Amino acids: CASTPGTSAYNEQFF.

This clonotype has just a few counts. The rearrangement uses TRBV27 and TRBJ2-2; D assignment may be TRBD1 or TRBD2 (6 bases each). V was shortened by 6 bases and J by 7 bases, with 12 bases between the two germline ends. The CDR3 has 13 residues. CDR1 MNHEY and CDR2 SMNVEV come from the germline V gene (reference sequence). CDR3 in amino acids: CASRGGFGGELFF. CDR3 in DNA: TGTGCCAGCAGAGGGGGGTTCGGCGGGGAGCTGTTTTTT.

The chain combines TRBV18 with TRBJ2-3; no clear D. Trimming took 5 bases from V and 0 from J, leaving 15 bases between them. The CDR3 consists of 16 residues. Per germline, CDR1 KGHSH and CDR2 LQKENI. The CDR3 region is CASSSVLESSTDTQYF. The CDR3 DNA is TGTGCCAGCTCATCCGTCCTGGAATCTAGCACAGATACGCAGTATTTT. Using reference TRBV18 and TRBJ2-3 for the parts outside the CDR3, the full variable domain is NAGVMQNPRHLVRRRGQEARLRCSPMKGHSHVYWYRQLPEEGLKFMVYLQKENIIDESGMPKERFSAEFPKEGPSILRIQQVVRGDSAAYFCASSSVLESSTDTQYFGPGTRLTVL.

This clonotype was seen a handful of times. The DNA of the CDR3 is TGTGCCAGCAGCAGGACCTGGCGGGCGGGGGGAATCGAGCAGTACTTC. Its translation: CASSRTWRAGGIEQYF. The V gene is TRBV7-3, the J gene TRBJ2-7, with 8 bases matching TRBD2. Per germline, CDR1 SGHTA and CDR2 FQGTGA. CDR3 length: 16 amino acids. V shed 5 bases and J 6 bases; nucleotides not matched to a gene: 15.

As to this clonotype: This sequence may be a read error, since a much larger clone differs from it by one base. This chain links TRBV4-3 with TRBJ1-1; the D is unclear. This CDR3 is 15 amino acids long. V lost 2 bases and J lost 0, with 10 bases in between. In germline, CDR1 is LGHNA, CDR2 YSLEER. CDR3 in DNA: TGCGCCAGCAGCCAAAATAAATGGATGAACACTGAAGCTTTCTTT. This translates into CASSQNKWMNTEAFF.

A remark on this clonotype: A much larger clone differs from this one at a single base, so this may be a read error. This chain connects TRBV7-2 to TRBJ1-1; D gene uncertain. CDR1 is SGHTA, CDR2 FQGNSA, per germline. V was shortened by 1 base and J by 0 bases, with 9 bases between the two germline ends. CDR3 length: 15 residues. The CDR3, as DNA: TGTGCCAGCAGCTTAGGTGCACATATGAACACTGAAGCTTTCTTT. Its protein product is CASSLGAHMNTEAFF.

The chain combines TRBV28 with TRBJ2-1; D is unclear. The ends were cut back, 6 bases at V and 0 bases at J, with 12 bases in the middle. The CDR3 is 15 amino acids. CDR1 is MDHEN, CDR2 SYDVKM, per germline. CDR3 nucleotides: TGTGCCAGCAGCGCTCGACAAAACTCCTACAATGAGCAGTTCTTC. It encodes CASSARQNSYNEQFF.

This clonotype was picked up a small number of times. This CDR3 reads CASSIIQGAGVVETQYF. The CDR3 DNA reads TGTGCCAGCAGTATAATACAGGGGGCAGGGGTTGTTGAGACCCAGTACTTC. The V gene is TRBV27, the J gene TRBJ2-5; TRBD1 agrees at 9 bases. Germline values: CDR1 MNHEY, CDR2 SMNVEV (reference sequence). The V segment lost 5 bases and the J segment 5 bases; nucleotides outside the gene matches: 15. The CDR3 is 17 amino acids.

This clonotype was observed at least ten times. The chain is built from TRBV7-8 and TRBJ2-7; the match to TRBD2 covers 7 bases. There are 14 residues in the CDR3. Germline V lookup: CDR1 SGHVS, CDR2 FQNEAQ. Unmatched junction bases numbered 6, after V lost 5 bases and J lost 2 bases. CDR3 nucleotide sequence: TGTGCCAGCAGCCTAAGTCGGGGGGCCTACGAGCAGTACTTC. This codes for CASSLSRGAYEQYF. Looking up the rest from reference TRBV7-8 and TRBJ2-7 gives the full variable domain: GAGVSQSPRYKVAKRGQDVALRCDPISGHVSLFWYQQALGQGPEFLTYFQNEAQLDKSGLPSDRFFAERPEGSVSTLKIQRTQQEDSAVYLCASSLSRGAYEQYFGPGTRLTVT.

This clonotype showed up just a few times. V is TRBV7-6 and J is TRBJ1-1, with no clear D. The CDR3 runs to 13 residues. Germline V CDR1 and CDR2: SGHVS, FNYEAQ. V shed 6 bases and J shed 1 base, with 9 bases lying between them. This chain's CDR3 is CASRSGRNTEAFF. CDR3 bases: TGTGCCAGCAGATCAGGACGGAACACTGAAGCTTTCTTT.

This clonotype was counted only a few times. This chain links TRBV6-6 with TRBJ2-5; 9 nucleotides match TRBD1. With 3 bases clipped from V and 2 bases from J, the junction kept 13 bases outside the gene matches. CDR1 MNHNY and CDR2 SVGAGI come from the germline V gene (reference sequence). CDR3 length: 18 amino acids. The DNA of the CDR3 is TGTGCCAGCAGTTATGGACAGGGGCCCCGAGAGAGACAAGAGACCCAGTACTTC. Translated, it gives CASSYGQGPRERQETQYF.

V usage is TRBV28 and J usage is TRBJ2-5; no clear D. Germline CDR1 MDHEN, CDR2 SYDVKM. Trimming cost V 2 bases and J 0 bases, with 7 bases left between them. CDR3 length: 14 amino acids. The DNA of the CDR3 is TGTGCCAGCAGTTTACTGGCCAACCAAGAGACCCAGTACTTC. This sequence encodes CASSLLANQETQYF.

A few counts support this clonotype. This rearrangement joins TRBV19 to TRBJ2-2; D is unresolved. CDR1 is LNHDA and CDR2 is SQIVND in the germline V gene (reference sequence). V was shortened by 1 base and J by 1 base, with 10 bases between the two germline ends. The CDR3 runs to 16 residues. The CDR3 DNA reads TGTGCCAGTAGTATAGGTGTGGGGTTGAACACCGGGGAGCTGTTTTTT. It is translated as CASSIGVGLNTGELFF.

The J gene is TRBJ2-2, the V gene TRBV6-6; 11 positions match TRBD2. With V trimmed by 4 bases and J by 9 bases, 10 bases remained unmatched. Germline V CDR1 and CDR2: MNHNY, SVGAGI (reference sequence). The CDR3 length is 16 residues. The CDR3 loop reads CASSSGTSGYHRELFF. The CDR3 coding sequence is TGTGCCAGCAGTTCGGGGACTAGCGGTTATCACCGGGAGCTGTTTTTT.

The CDR3: CASIISGVAALTDTQYF. DNA of the CDR3: TGTGCCAGCATTATCTCGGGAGTAGCGGCACTCACAGATACGCAGTATTTT. The chain couples TRBV11-2 to TRBJ2-3, with a tentative D call TRBD2 (6 bases). Germline CDR1 SGHAT, CDR2 FQNNGV. The CDR3 is made up of 17 amino acids. V was clipped by 7 bases and J by 2 bases, with 22 bases between them. The full variable domain, rest sourced from reference TRBV11-2 and TRBJ2-3, is EAGVAQSPRYKIIEKRQSVAFWCNPISGHATLYWYQQILGQGPKLLIQFQNNGVVDDSQLPKDRFSAERLKGVDSTLKIQPAKLEDSAVYLCASIISGVAALTDTQYFGPGTRLTVL.

CDR3 amino acids: CATSDLRGGEQYF. CDR3 DNA sequence: TGTGCCACCAGTGATTTGCGGGGTGGTGAGCAGTACTTC. The chain combines TRBV24-1 with TRBJ2-7; maybe TRBD2 (5 bases). Trimming took off 0 bases at V and 7 bases at J, with 9 bases between the two ends. The CDR3 loop spans 13 amino acids. Germline assignment: CDR1 KGHDR and CDR2 SFDVKD.

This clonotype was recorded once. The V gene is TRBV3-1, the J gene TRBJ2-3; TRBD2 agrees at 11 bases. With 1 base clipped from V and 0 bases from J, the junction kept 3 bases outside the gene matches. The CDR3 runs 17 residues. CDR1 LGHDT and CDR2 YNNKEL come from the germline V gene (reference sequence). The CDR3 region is CASSQGGLAGSTDTQYF. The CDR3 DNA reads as TGTGCCAGCAGCCAAGGAGGACTAGCGGGTAGCACAGATACGCAGTATTTT.

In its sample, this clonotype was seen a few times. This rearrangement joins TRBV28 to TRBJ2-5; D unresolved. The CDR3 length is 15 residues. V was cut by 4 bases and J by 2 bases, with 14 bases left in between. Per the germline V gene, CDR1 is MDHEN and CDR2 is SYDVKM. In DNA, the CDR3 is TGTGCCAGCAGTTCGACCTGGGGTACACAAGAGACCCAGTACTTC. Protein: CASSSTWGTQETQYF.

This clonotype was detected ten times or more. CDR3 nucleotides: TGTGCCAGCAGCTTAGCGCTAGGCAGGGATATTGAAGCTTTCTTT. It is translated as CASSLALGRDIEAFF. The chain couples TRBV7-9 to TRBJ1-1; tentatively, D is TRBD1 (5 bases). The V gene's germline CDR1 is SEHNR and CDR2 FQNEAQ (reference sequence). Trimming left V 0 bases short and J 7 bases short, with 15 bases between. The CDR3 has 15 amino acids.

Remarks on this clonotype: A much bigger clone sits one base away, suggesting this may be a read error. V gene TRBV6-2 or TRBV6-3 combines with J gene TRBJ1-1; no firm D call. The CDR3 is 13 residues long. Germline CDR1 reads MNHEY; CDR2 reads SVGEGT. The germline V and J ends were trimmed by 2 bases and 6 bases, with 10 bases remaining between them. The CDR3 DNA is TGTGCCAGCAGTTACGCGGGGTTTGCTGAAGCTTTCTTT. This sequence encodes CASSYAGFAEAFF.

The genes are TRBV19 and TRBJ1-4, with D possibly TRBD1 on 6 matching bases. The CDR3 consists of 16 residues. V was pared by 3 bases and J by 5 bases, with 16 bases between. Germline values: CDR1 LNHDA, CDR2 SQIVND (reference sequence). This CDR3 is CASSMVVGRGNEKLFF. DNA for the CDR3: TGTGCCAGTAGTATGGTAGTTGGCAGGGGAAATGAAAAACTGTTTTTT.

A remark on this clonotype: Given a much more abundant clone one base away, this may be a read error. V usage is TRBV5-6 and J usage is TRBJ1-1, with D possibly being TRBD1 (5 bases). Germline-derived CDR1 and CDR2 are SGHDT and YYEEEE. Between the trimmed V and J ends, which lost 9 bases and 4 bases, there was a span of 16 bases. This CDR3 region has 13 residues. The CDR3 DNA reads TGTGCCAACAGACTGATGGGGGGCACTGAAGCTTTCTTT. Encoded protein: CANRLMGGTEAFF.

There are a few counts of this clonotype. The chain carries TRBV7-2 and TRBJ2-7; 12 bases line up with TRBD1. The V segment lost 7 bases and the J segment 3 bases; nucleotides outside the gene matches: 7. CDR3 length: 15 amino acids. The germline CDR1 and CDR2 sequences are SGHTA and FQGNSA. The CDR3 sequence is CASTTGTGGFYEQYF. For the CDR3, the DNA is TGTGCCAGCACCACCGGGACAGGGGGCTTCTACGAGCAGTACTTC.

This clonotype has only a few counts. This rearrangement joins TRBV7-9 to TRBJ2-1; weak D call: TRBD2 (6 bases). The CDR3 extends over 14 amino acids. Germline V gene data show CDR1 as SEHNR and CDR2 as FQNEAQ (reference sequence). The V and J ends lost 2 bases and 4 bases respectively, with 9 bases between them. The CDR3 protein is CASSLLAPYNEQFF. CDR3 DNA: TGTGCCAGCAGCTTACTAGCGCCTTACAATGAGCAGTTCTTC.

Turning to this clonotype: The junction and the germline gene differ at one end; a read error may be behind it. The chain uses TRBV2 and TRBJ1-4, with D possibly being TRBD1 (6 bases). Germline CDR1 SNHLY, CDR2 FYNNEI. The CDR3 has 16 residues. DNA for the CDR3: TGTGCCAGCAGTGAAGAGGTGACAGGAAGTTATGAAAAACCGTTTTTT. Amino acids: CASSEEVTGSYEKPFF.

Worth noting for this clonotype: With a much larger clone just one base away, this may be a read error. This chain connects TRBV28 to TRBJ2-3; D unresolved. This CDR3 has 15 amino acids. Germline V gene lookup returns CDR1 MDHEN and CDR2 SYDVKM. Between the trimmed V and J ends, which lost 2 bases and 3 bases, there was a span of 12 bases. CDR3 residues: CASSLGKWGTDTQYF. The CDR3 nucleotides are TGTGCCAGCAGTTTAGGGAAGTGGGGTACAGATACGCAGTATTTT. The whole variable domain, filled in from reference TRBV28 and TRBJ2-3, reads DVKVTQSSRYLVKRTGEKVFLECVQDMDHENMFWYRQDPGLGLRLIYFSYDVKMKEKGDIPEGYSVSREKKERFSLILESASTNQTSMYLCASSLGKWGTDTQYFGPGTRLTVL.

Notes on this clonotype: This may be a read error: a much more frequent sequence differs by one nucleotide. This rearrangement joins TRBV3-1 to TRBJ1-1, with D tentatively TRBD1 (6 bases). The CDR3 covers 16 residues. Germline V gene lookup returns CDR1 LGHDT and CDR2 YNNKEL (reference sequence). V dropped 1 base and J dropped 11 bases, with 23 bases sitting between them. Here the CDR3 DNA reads TGTGCCAGCAGCCAAGGGGTATTAACAGGGCAGGCGGATGCTTTCTTT. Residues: CASSQGVLTGQADAFF.

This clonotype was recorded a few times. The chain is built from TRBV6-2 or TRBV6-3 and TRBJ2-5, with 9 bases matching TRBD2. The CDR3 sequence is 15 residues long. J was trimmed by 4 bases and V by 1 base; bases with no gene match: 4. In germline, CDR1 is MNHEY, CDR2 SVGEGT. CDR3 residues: CASSYYSGRLETQYF. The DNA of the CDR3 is TGTGCCAGCAGTTACTACAGCGGGAGGCTAGAGACCCAGTACTTC.

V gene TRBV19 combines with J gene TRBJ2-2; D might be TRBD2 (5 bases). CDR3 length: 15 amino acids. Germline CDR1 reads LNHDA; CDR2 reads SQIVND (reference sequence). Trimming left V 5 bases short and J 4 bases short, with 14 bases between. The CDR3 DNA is TGTGCCAGTAGTTTCGGGGTCCGAGGCACCGGGGAGCTGTTTTTT. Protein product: CASSFGVRGTGELFF.

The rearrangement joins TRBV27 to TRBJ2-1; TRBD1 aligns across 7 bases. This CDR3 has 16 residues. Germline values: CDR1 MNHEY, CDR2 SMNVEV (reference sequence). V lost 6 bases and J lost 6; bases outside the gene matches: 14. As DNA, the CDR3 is TGTGCCAGCAGCTACTCTAGAACAGGGGCCCCCAATGAGCAGTTCTTC. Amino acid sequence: CASSYSRTGAPNEQFF.